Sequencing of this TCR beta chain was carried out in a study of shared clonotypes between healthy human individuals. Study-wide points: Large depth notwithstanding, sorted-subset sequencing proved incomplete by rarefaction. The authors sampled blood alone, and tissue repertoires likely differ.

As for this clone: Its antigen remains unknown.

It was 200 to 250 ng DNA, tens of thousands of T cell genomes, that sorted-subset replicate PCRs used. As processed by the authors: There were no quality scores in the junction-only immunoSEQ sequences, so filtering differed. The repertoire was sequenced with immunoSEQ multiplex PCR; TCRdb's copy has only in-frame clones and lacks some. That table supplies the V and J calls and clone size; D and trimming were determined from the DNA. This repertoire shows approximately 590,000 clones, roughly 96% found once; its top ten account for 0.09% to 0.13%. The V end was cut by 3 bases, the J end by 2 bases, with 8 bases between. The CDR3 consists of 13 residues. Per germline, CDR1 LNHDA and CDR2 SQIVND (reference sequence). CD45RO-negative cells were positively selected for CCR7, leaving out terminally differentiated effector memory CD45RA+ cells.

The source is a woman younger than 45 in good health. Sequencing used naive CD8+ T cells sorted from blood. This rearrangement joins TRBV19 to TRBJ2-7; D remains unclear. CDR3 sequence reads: CASSIILAYEQYF. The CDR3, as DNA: TGTGCCAGTAGTATCATCCTAGCCTACGAGCAGTACTTC.